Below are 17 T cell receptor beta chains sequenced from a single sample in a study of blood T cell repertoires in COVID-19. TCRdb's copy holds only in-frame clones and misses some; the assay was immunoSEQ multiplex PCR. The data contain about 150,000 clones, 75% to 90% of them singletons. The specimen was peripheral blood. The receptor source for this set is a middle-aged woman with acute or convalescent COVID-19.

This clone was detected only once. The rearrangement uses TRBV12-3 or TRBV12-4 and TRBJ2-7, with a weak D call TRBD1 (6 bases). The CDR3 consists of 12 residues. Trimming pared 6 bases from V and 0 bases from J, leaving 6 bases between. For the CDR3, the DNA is TGTGCCAGCAGGGACAGCTCCTACGAGCAGTACTTC. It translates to CASRDSSYEQYF.

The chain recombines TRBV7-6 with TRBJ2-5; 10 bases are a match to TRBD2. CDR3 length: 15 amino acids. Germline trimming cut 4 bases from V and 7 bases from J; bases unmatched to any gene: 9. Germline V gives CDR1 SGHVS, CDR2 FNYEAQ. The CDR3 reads CASSSTAGGPGTQYF. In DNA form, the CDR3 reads TGTGCCAGCAGCTCGACAGCGGGAGGGCCCGGGACCCAGTACTTC.

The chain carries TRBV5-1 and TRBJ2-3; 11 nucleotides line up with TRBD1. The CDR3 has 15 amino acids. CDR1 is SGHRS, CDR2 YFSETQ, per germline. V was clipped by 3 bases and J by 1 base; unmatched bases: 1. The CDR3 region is CASSSGQGGTDTQYF. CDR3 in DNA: TGCGCCAGCAGCTCGGGACAGGGGGGCACAGATACGCAGTATTTT. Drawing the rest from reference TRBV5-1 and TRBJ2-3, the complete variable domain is KAGVTQTPRYLIKTRGQQVTLSCSPISGHRSVSWYQQTPGQGLQFLFEYFSETQRNKGNFPGRFSGRQFSNSRSEMNVSTLELGDSALYLCASSSGQGGTDTQYFGPGTRLTVL.

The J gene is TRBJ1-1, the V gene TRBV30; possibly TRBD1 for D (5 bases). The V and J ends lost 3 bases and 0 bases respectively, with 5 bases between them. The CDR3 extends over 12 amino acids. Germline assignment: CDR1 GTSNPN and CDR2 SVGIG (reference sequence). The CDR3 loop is CAWRDMNTEAFF. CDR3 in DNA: TGTGCCTGGAGGGACATGAACACTGAAGCTTTCTTT.

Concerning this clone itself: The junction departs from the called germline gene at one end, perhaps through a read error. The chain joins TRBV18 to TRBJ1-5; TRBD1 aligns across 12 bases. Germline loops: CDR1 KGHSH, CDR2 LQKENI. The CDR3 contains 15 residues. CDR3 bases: TGTGCCAGCTCACCAGGGACAGGGGGCAACCAGCCCCAGCATTTT. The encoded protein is CASSPGTGGNQPQHF. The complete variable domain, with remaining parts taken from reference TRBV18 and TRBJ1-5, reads NAGVMQNPRHLVRRRGQEARLRCSPMKGHSHVYWYRQLPEEGLKFMVYLQKENIIDESGMPKERFSAEFPKEGPSILRIQQVVRGDSAAYFCASSPGTGGNQPQHFGDGTRLSIL.

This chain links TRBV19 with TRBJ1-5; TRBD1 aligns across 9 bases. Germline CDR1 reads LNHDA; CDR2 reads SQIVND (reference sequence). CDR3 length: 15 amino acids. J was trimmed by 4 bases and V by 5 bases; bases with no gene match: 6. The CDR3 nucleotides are TGTGCCAGTAGTGAAACCGACAGGGGGAATCAGCCCCAGCATTTT. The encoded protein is CASSETDRGNQPQHF.

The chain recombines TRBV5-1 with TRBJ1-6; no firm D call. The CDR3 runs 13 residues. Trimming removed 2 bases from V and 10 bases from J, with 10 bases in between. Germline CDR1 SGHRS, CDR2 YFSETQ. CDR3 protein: CASSFGERSPLHF. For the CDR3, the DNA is TGCGCCAGCAGCTTCGGGGAACGCTCACCCCTCCACTTT.

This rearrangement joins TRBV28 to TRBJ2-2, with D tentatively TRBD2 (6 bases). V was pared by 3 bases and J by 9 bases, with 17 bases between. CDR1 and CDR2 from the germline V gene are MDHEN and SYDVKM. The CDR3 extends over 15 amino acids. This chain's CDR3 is CASSFRDSIGWELFF. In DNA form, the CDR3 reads TGTGCCAGCAGTTTTCGGGACTCAATCGGGTGGGAGCTGTTTTTT.

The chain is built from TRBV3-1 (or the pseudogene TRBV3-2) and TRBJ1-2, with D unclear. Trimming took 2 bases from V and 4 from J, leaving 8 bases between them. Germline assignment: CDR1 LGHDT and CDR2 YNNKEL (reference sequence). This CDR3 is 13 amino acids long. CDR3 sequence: CASSQSEIYGYTF. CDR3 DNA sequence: TGTGCCAGCAGCCAATCGGAGATCTATGGCTACACCTTC.

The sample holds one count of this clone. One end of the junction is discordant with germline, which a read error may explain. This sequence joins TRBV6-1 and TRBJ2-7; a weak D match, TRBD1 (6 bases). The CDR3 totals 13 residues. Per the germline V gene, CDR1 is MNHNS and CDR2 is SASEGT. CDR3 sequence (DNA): TGTGCCAGCAGAGAAGGGGGAGACTACGAGCAGTACTTC. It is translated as CASREGGDYEQYF.

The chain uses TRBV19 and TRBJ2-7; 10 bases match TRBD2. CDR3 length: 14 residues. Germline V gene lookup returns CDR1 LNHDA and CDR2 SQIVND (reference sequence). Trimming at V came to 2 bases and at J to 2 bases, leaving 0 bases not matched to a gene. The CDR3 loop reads CASSITSGAYEQYF. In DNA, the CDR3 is TGTGCCAGTAGTATAACTAGCGGGGCCTACGAGCAGTACTTC. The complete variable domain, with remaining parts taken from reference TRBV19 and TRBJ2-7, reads DGGITQSPKYLFRKEGQNVTLSCEQNLNHDAMYWYRQDPGQGLRLIYYSQIVNDFQKGDIAEGYSVSREKKESFPLTVTSAQKNPTAFYLCASSITSGAYEQYFGPGTRLTVT.

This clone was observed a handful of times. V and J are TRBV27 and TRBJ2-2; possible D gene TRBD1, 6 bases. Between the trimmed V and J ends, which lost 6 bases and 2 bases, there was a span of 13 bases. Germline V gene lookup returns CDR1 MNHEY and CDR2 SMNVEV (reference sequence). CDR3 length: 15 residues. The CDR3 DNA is TGTGCCAGCAGGTCCGGGACATTCAACACCGGGGAGCTGTTTTTT. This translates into CASRSGTFNTGELFF.

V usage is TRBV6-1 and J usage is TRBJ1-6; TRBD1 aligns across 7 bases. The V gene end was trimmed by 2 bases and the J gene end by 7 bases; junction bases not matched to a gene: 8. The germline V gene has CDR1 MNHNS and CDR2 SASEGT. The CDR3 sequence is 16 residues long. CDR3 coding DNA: TGTGCCAGCAGTGAAATAGAAAGGGGGCGGAATTCACCCCTCCACTTT. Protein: CASSEIERGRNSPLHF.

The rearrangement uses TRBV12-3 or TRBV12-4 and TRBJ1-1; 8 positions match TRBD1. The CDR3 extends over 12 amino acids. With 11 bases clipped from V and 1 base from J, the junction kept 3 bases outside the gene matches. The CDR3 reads CAGGQGNTEAFF. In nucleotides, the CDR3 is TGTGCCGGAGGACAGGGGAACACTGAAGCTTTCTTT.

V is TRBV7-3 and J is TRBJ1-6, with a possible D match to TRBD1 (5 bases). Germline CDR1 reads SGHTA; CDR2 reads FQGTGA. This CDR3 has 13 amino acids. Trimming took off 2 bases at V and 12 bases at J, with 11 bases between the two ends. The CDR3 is CASSLWEGQPLHF. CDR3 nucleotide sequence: TGTGCCAGCAGCTTATGGGAGGGGCAACCCCTCCACTTT.

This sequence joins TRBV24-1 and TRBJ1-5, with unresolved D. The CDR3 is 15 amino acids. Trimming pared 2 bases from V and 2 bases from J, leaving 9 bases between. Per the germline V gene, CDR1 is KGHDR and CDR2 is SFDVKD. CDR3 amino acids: CATSDSGFGNQPQHF. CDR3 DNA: TGTGCCACCAGTGATTCGGGGTTTGGCAATCAGCCCCAGCATTTT.

CDR3 sequence: CASSRAGTSDLFGYTF. The CDR3 DNA is TGTGCCAGCAGCCGAGCCGGGACTTCAGACCTCTTCGGCTACACCTTC. This chain joins TRBV28 and TRBJ1-2; D is possibly TRBD1 (5 bases). The CDR3 covers 16 residues. Germline V CDR1 and CDR2: MDHEN, SYDVKM. With 6 bases removed from V and 8 bases from J, the gap between germline ends came to 25 bases.